This T cell receptor (beta chain) is from a study of cytotoxic CD8 clonotypes in ibrutinib-treated CLL. Germline values: CDR1 SGDLS, CDR2 YYNGEE. The CDR3 runs 15 residues. V lost 3 bases and J 5 bases, leaving 15 bases between the germline ends. Study results and caveats: Whereas clonality rose at ibrutinib response, it declined toward baseline at progression.

Sequenced by immunoSEQ multiplex PCR; TCRdb stores in-frame clones only, minus some. The sample lists 110,000 to 150,000 clones; roughly 76% were seen once. For this clone: Antigen: not known.

The rearrangement joins TRBV9 to TRBJ2-1; D may be TRBD1 (6 bases). Sequencing was performed on PBMCs, taken after 24 months of ibrutinib treatment. This clonotype was sampled from a human donor with chronic lymphocytic leukemia. The chain's CDR3 is CASSDPRGADNEQFF. As DNA, the CDR3 is TGTGCCAGCAGCGACCCCAGGGGAGCCGACAATGAGCAGTTCTTC.